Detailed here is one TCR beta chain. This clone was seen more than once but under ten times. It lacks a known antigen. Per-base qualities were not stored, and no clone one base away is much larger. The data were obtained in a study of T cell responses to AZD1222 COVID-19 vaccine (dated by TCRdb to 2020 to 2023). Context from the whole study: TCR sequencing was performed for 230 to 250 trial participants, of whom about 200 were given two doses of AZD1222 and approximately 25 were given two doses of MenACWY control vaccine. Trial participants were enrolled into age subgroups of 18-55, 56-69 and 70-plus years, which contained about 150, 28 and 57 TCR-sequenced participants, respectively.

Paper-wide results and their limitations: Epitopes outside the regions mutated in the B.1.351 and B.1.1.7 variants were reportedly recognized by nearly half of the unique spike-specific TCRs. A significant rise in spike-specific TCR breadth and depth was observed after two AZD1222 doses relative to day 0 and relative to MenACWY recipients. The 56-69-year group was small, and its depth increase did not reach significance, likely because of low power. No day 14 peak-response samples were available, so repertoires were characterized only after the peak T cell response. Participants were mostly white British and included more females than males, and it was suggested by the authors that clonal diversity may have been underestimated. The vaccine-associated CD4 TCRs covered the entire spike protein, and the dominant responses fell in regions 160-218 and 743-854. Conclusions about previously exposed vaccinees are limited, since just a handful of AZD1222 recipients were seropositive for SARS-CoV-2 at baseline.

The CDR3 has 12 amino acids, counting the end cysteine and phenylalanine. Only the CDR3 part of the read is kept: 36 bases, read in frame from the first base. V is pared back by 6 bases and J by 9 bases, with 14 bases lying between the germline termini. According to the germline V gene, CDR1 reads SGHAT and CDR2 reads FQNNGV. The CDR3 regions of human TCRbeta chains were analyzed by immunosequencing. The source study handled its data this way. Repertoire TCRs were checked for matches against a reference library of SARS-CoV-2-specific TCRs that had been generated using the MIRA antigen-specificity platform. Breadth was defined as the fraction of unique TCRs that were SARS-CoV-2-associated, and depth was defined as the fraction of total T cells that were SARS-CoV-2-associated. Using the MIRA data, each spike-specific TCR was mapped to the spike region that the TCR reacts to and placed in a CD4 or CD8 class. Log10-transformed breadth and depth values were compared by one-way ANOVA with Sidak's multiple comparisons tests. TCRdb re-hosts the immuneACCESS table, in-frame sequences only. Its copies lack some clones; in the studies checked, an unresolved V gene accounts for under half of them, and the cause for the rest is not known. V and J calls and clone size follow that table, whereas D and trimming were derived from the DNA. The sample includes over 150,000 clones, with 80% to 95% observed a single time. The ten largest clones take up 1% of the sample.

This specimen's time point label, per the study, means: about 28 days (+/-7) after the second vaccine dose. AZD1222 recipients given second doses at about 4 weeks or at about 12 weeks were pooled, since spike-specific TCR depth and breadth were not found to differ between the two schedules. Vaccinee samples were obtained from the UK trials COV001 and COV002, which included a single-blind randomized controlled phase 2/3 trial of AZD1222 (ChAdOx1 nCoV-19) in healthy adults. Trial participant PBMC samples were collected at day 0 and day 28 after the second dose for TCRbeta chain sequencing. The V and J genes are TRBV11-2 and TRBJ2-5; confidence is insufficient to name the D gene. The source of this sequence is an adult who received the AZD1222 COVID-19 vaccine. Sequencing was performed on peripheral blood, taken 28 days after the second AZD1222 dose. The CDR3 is CASSRWTDAQYF. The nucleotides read TGTGCCAGCAGTCGATGGACGGATGCCCAGTACTTC.